This T cell receptor (beta chain) is drawn from a study of blood T cells in healthy people across ages. Looking at the study overall: Every two T cells gave about one barcoded beta molecule via template switching. Study-level results: It was held that the diversity estimates obtained from one million T cells were underestimates. Measured against age, TCR beta diversity per million T cells decreased in a roughly linear manner. Expanded clonotype shifts may have been confounded, as the donors had an unknown CMV status.

Combining a sample-barcoded 5' primer with a J-beta primer mix, a second PCR ran for about 7 to 11 cycles. From the 5' RACE reads, TCRdb called clonotypes with MiXCR, one entry per CDR3 protein. The repertoire consists of over a million distinct CDR3 sequences, with approximately 63% occurring once and the leading ten covering about 6.3%. On this clonotype itself: What it binds is unknown.

The ends were cut back, 0 bases at V and 5 bases at J, with 13 bases in the middle. Germline V gene sequence: CDR1 LGHNA, CDR2 YNFKEQ. The CDR3 has 15 amino acids. The rearrangement links TRBV4-2 to TRBJ1-2; no reliable D call. The specimen sequenced was blood. The sequence came from a man between 18 and 35 years old in good health. As DNA, the CDR3 is TGTGCCAGCAGCCAAGACCGAGTTGTAGGGTATGGCTACACCTTC. Translation gives CASSQDRVVGYGYTF.